Each of the 4 T cell receptor beta chains below was sequenced from the same sample in a study of blood T cell repertoires in COVID-19. Sequenced by immunoSEQ multiplex PCR; TCRdb stores in-frame clones only, minus some. The sample has hundreds of thousands of clones; 86% are singletons. The sample was PBMCs or T cells enriched from blood (not recorded which). All receptors derive from a man aged 25 to 40 who had recovered from COVID-19.

The chain combines TRBV4-1 with TRBJ2-3, with 11 nucleotides matching TRBD2. Germline values: CDR1 MGHRA, CDR2 YSYEKL. With 3 bases clipped from V and 0 bases from J, the junction kept 14 bases outside the gene matches. This CDR3 spans 20 amino acids. The CDR3: CASSQMVAGGRGFSTDTQYF. As DNA, the CDR3 is TGCGCCAGCAGCCAGATGGTAGCGGGGGGGCGAGGTTTTAGCACAGATACGCAGTATTTT.

V usage is TRBV7-9 and J usage is TRBJ1-1; perhaps TRBD1 as D (5 bases). The CDR3 runs to 14 residues. Germline assignment: CDR1 SEHNR and CDR2 FQNEAQ (reference sequence). Trimming left V 4 bases short and J 11 bases short, with 20 bases between. CDR3 DNA: TGTGCCAGCAGCTCACCGGTCTCAGGGTATTGGGCTTTCTTT. Translating gives CASSSPVSGYWAFF.

This clone has only a few counts. The rearrangement uses TRBV28 and TRBJ1-1; weak D call: TRBD1 (5 bases). The CDR3 sequence is 17 residues long. Germline CDR1 reads MDHEN; CDR2 reads SYDVKM. Between the trimmed V and J ends, which lost 2 bases and 5 bases, there was a span of 21 bases. The CDR3 sequence is CASSLITASTGGTEAFF. DNA for the CDR3: TGTGCCAGCAGTTTAATCACCGCTTCGACCGGGGGGACTGAAGCTTTCTTT.

The rearrangement links TRBV27 to TRBJ1-5; D gene unclear. V gave up 6 bases and J gave up 2 bases, with 23 bases separating them. CDR1 and CDR2 from the germline V gene are MNHEY and SMNVEV (reference sequence). The CDR3 covers 18 residues. CDR3 sequence reads: CASSPAGRPGFGNQPQHF. The CDR3 region has the DNA TGTGCCAGCAGCCCGGCGGGTAGACCTGGGTTCGGCAATCAGCCCCAGCATTTT.